One and the same sample provided the 6 T cell receptor beta chains below, sequenced in a study of blood T cell repertoires in COVID-19. Profiled with immunoSEQ multiplex PCR; TCRdb holds only in-frame clones, not every one. Of 80,000 or so clones listed, around 77% are singletons. The sequenced material came from peripheral blood. These receptors all come from a human donor in a cohort sampled during active COVID-19.

The chain links TRBV30 to TRBJ1-2; 10 bases agree with TRBD1. The CDR3 runs to 15 residues. The germline CDR1 and CDR2 sequences are GTSNPN and SVGIG (reference sequence). J gave up 7 bases and V 2 bases, and 10 bases lay outside the gene matches. The CDR3 bases are TGTGCCTGGAGTACCGGGACAGGGGCGTCGGGTGGCTACACCTTC. Protein: CAWSTGTGASGGYTF.

This chain connects TRBV18 to TRBJ1-1; D might be TRBD1 (5 bases). Trimming stripped 6 bases from V and 0 bases from J, with 17 bases between. This CDR3 spans 16 amino acids. CDR1 is KGHSH and CDR2 is LQKENI in the germline V gene. The CDR3 DNA is TGTGCCAGCTCCAACCAGGGTCAGGGCATGAACACTGAAGCTTTCTTT. It specifies CASSNQGQGMNTEAFF.

This clone turned up a few times. V usage is TRBV6-2 or TRBV6-3 and J usage is TRBJ2-5, with TRBD2 identical over 7 bases. The junction had 11 bases not matched to a gene; V was cut back by 5 bases and J by 2 bases. CDR1 and CDR2 from the germline V gene are MNHEY and SVGEGT. The CDR3 consists of 16 residues. CDR3 residues: CASSGGLGGAQETQYF. For the CDR3, the DNA is TGTGCCAGCAGTGGAGGACTAGGTGGTGCACAAGAGACCCAGTACTTC.

The V call is TRBV9, the J call TRBJ2-1; TRBD1 might be the D (6 bases). From germline, CDR1 is SGDLS and CDR2 YYNGEE. The CDR3 length is 14 residues. Trimming took 3 bases from V and 5 from J, leaving 12 bases between them. CDR3 DNA sequence: TGTGCCAGCAGCGCCGGGACAAAAAACAATGAGCAGTTCTTC. This translates into CASSAGTKNNEQFF.

The gene calls are TRBV5-1 and TRBJ1-2; 8 bases are shared with TRBD1. CDR1 is SGHRS, CDR2 YFSETQ, per germline. The junction had 6 bases not matched to a gene; V was cut back by 3 bases and J by 5 bases. This CDR3 is 14 amino acids long. In DNA, the CDR3 is TGCGCCAGCAGCTCGACAGGGGCAGGATATGGCTACACCTTC. It translates to CASSSTGAGYGYTF.

The chain carries TRBV5-1 and TRBJ2-7; 7 bases are a match to TRBD1. There are 13 residues in the CDR3. Trimming took 4 bases from V and 4 from J; bases not matched to a gene: 5. Germline loops: CDR1 SGHRS, CDR2 YFSETQ. DNA for the CDR3: TGCGCCAGCAGCGTACGACAGGGATACGAGCAGTACTTC. Residues: CASSVRQGYEQYF.